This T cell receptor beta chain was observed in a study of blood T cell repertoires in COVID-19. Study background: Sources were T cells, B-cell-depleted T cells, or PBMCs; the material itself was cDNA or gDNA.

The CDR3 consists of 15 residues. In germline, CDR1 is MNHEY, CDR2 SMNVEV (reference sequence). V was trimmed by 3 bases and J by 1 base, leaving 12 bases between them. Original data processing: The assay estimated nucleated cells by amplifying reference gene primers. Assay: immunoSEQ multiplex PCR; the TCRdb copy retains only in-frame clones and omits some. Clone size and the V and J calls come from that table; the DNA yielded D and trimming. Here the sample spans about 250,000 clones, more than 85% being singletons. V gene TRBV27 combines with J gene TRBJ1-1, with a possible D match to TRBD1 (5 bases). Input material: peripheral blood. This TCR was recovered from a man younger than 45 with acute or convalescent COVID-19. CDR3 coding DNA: TGTGCCAGCAGTTTTGAGCGGGGCCCGAACACTGAAGCTTTCTTT. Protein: CASSFERGPNTEAFF.